The 25 T cell receptor beta chains listed next were all sequenced from one sample in a study of cytomegalovirus exposure and HLA in healthy donors. PCR amplification relied on 60 Vbeta primers (plus 13 Jbeta primers). Clones were sequenced by immunoSEQ multiplex PCR, and TCRdb holds only the in-frame ones, with some missing. The sample shows roughly 200,000 clones, around 77% of them seen only once. Sequencing was done on a sample of PBMCs. The origin of the receptors is a woman in her 30s in good health and CMV-seronegative.

The CDR3 DNA reads as TGTGCCAGCAGCACTCATGGGGGGGTCGGCTACACCTTC. Translation gives CASSTHGGVGYTF. The rearrangement uses TRBV7-9 and TRBJ1-2; possibly TRBD1 for D (5 bases). CDR1 and CDR2 from the germline V gene are SEHNR and FQNEAQ (reference sequence). The CDR3 sequence is 13 residues long. V was clipped by 5 bases and J by 8 bases, with 15 bases between them.

This clone was seen a single time. This CDR3 is CSVDSGGRSYNEQFF. The CDR3 region has the DNA TGCAGCGTGGATAGCGGGGGGCGCTCCTACAATGAGCAGTTCTTC. The chain links TRBV29-1 to TRBJ2-1; TRBD2 matches at 10 bases. V lost 6 bases, J lost 0 bases, and 5 bases stayed unmatched. Germline V gives CDR1 SQVTM, CDR2 ANQGSEA. The CDR3 covers 15 residues.

This clone has just a few counts. The chain combines TRBV5-8 with TRBJ2-7, with a possible D match to TRBD1 (6 bases). The germline V gene encodes CDR1 SGHTS and CDR2 YDEGEE. The V end lost 0 bases, the J end lost 4 bases, and 14 bases lay between the germline ends. The CDR3 totals 15 residues. The CDR3 DNA sequence: TGTGCCAGCAGCTTGGCTGGTTTGGGGGCTTACGAGCAGTACTTC. It codes for CASSLAGLGAYEQYF.

This clone turned up a few times. The chain joins TRBV11-2 to TRBJ2-7, with TRBD1 identical over 7 bases. The junction had 7 bases not matched to a gene; V was cut back by 6 bases and J by 11 bases. This CDR3 has 11 amino acids. Looked up from germline, CDR1 is SGHAT and CDR2 is FQNNGV. Here the CDR3 DNA reads TGTGCCAGCAGATTCGGACAGGAGAAGTACTTC. This gives the protein CASRFGQEKYF.

This clone has a single count. This chain uses TRBV7-9 with TRBJ2-7, with D possibly being TRBD1 (6 bases). The CDR3 runs 14 residues. Germline V gene sequence: CDR1 SEHNR, CDR2 FQNEAQ (reference sequence). V was cut by 5 bases and J by 3 bases, with 14 bases left in between. CDR3 residues: CASSLEGEFYEQYF. In DNA, the CDR3 is TGTGCCAGCAGCCTAGAGGGGGAATTCTACGAGCAGTACTTC.

This sequence joins TRBV5-1 and TRBJ1-2; TRBD1 matches at 7 bases. Trimming took 3 bases from V and 4 from J; bases not matched to a gene: 9. Looked up from germline, CDR1 is SGHRS and CDR2 is YFSETQ. This CDR3 spans 15 amino acids. CDR3 sequence (DNA): TGCGCCAGCAGCTCCCATCCACAGGGGCCCTATGGCTACACCTTC. It is translated as CASSSHPQGPYGYTF.

CDR3 sequence (DNA): TGTGCCAGCAGCTTAGAGTTGGGGACAGGAATCTTCCCTTTTTCACAAGAGACCCAGTACTTC. It translates to CASSLELGTGIFPFSQETQYF. The rearrangement joins TRBV7-8 to TRBJ2-5, with 8 bases matching TRBD1. Trimming removed 1 base from V and 2 bases from J; junction bases left unmatched: 21. The germline gives CDR1 SGHVS, CDR2 FQNEAQ. This CDR3 contains 21 residues.

This clone was observed once. This chain joins TRBV7-9 and TRBJ2-5; 9 nucleotides match TRBD1. This CDR3 contains 14 residues. The germline gives CDR1 SEHNR, CDR2 FQNEAQ (reference sequence). V dropped 7 bases and J dropped 7; count of bases not matched to a gene: 10. CDR3 sequence (DNA): TGTGCCAGCAACAAACAGGGGGCGGTGGGGACCCAGTACTTC. It codes for CASNKQGAVGTQYF.

This chain joins TRBV7-3 and TRBJ1-6; TRBD1 matches 10 bases. Germline CDR1 is SGHTA and CDR2 is FQGTGA. The CDR3 covers 15 residues. Trimming took 4 bases from V and 8 from J; bases not matched to a gene: 5. The CDR3 DNA reads TGTGCCAGCAGCTCGACAGGGGGCGCGGATTCACCCCTCCACTTT. Protein product: CASSSTGGADSPLHF.

J is TRBJ2-1 and V is TRBV6-5; perhaps TRBD2 as D (6 bases). V dropped 8 bases and J dropped 4 bases, with 15 bases sitting between them. In germline, CDR1 is MNHEY, CDR2 SVGAGI. The CDR3 contains 14 residues. The CDR3: CASAERRGYNEQFF. The CDR3 nucleotides read TGTGCCAGCGCTGAGCGGAGGGGTTACAATGAGCAGTTCTTC.

Here the CDR3 DNA reads TGTGCCAGCAGCGTAGGGGAGCAGGGGTACATTCAGTACTTC. Amino acids: CASSVGEQGYIQYF. The rearrangement uses TRBV9 and TRBJ2-4; D is possibly TRBD1 (6 bases). CDR1 SGDLS and CDR2 YYNGEE come from the germline V gene. The germline V and J ends were trimmed by 0 bases and 8 bases, with 12 bases remaining between them. The CDR3 runs 14 residues.

The rearrangement uses TRBV30 and TRBJ1-1; D remains ambiguous. The CDR3 length is 13 residues. Germline lookup yields CDR1 GTSNPN and CDR2 SVGIG (reference sequence). V shed 6 bases and J shed 1 base, with 12 bases lying between them. CDR3 sequence: CACPDWKNTEAFF. The CDR3 DNA is TGTGCCTGCCCTGACTGGAAGAACACTGAAGCTTTCTTT.

This rearrangement joins TRBV16 to TRBJ1-1; possibly TRBD1 for D (6 bases). The length of the CDR3 is 13 residues. Germline lookup yields CDR1 KGHSY and CDR2 FQNENV. The V and J ends lost 2 bases and 4 bases respectively, with 8 bases between them. CDR3 sequence: CASSQQGTTEAFF. DNA for the CDR3: TGTGCCAGCAGCCAACAGGGGACCACTGAAGCTTTCTTT.

This chain's CDR3 is CASSSRTTGQRGYTF. The CDR3 DNA reads TGTGCCAGCAGCTCGAGAACCACGGGACAGCGTGGCTACACCTTC. This sequence joins TRBV7-2 and TRBJ1-2; 7 positions agree with TRBD1. Germline-derived CDR1 and CDR2 are SGHTA and FQGNSA. This CDR3 is built from 15 residues. J was trimmed by 7 bases and V by 4 bases; bases with no gene match: 12.

This clone was seen once. The chain uses TRBV28 and TRBJ2-1; the match to TRBD2 covers 9 bases. CDR3 length equals 15 residues. With V trimmed by 3 bases and J by 7 bases, 7 bases remained unmatched. The germline V gene encodes CDR1 MDHEN and CDR2 SYDVKM. CDR3 DNA: TGTGCCAGCAGTTTCCCCGCGGGAGGGCCGAATGAGCAGTTCTTC. It yields the protein CASSFPAGGPNEQFF. Variable domain in full (rest from reference TRBV28 and TRBJ2-1): DVKVTQSSRYLVKRTGEKVFLECVQDMDHENMFWYRQDPGLGLRLIYFSYDVKMKEKGDIPEGYSVSREKKERFSLILESASTNQTSMYLCASSFPAGGPNEQFFGPGTRLTVL.

This chain connects TRBV4-1 to TRBJ1-1; 8 bases fit TRBD1. J lost 0 bases, V lost 4 bases, and 7 bases had no gene match. Germline assignment: CDR1 MGHRA and CDR2 YSYEKL. CDR3 size: 16 residues. CDR3: CASSPRQGAMNTEAFF. In DNA, the CDR3 is TGCGCCAGCAGCCCGAGGCAGGGGGCAATGAACACTGAAGCTTTCTTT.

The rearrangement uses TRBV5-1 and TRBJ1-4, with D possibly being TRBD1 (5 bases). The germline gives CDR1 SGHRS, CDR2 YFSETQ. Trimming took off 4 bases at V and 5 bases at J, with 12 bases between the two ends. The CDR3 contains 14 residues. The CDR3 DNA sequence: TGCGCCAGCAGCCGCGGGGACTTCAATGAAAAACTGTTTTTT. This gives the protein CASSRGDFNEKLFF.

The chain uses TRBV19 and TRBJ1-1, with D hard to call. Trimming removed 4 bases at V and 0 bases at J, with 15 bases between. This CDR3 comprises 16 residues. CDR1 is LNHDA and CDR2 is SQIVND in the germline V gene (reference sequence). This CDR3 is CASSNARQVVNTEAFF. The CDR3 nucleotides read TGTGCCAGTAGTAACGCAAGGCAGGTCGTGAACACTGAAGCTTTCTTT.

This chain joins TRBV2 and TRBJ2-3; D ambiguous. The CDR3 covers 14 residues. Germline assignment: CDR1 SNHLY and CDR2 FYNNEI. Trimming cost V 7 bases and J 0 bases, with 11 bases left between them. The CDR3: CASTRLISTDTQYF. In DNA, the CDR3 is TGTGCCAGCACCCGACTTATTAGCACAGATACGCAGTATTTT.

This chain uses TRBV19 with TRBJ1-5; the match to TRBD1 covers 10 bases. The CDR3 sequence is 16 residues long. The V gene's germline CDR1 is LNHDA and CDR2 SQIVND (reference sequence). V shed 1 base and J 6 bases; nucleotides not matched to a gene: 6. Here the CDR3 DNA reads TGTGCCAGTAGTATAGCCTCGGGACAGGGGATTCAGCCCCAGCATTTT. Translating it yields CASSIASGQGIQPQHF. Filled out from reference TRBV19 and TRBJ1-5, the complete variable domain reads DGGITQSPKYLFRKEGQNVTLSCEQNLNHDAMYWYRQDPGQGLRLIYYSQIVNDFQKGDIAEGYSVSREKKESFPLTVTSAQKNPTAFYLCASSIASGQGIQPQHFGDGTRLSIL.

This clone was seen more than once but under ten times. CDR3 sequence reads: CASSLDKGAGGETQYF. The CDR3 DNA follows: TGTGCCAGCAGCTTGGATAAGGGGGCAGGGGGAGAGACCCAGTACTTC. The chain uses TRBV5-4 and TRBJ2-5, with 7 bases fitting TRBD1. Trimming removed 0 bases from V and 4 bases from J; junction bases left unmatched: 9. Germline CDR1 is SGHNT and CDR2 is YYREEE (reference sequence). The CDR3 runs 16 residues. Full variable domain (missing parts from reference TRBV5-4 and TRBJ2-5): ETGVTQSPTHLIKTRGQQVTLRCSSQSGHNTVSWYQQALGQGPQFIFQYYREEENGRGNFPPRFSGLQFPNYSSELNVNALELDDSALYLCASSLDKGAGGETQYFGPGTRLLVL.

V usage is TRBV9 and J usage is TRBJ2-3; the match to TRBD2 covers 7 bases. V gave up 3 bases and J gave up 4 bases; unmatched junction bases: 8. This CDR3 has 15 residues. CDR1 and CDR2 (germline): SGDLS, YYNGEE. Here the CDR3 DNA reads TGTGCCAGCAGCGAGCCGCTCGCGGGAGCAGATACGCAGTATTTT. Encoded protein: CASSEPLAGADTQYF.

This clone came up once. The CDR3 DNA reads TGCGCCAGCAGCCACTGTCCGGAGGACCGTCGTGAAAAACTGTTTTTT. This encodes CASSHCPEDRREKLFF. The gene calls are TRBV23-1 and TRBJ1-4; D is unclear. TRBV23-1 is assigned to the ORF class and has an uncertain function. The V end was cut by 6 bases, the J end by 7 bases, with 21 bases between. This CDR3 has 16 residues.

This chain uses TRBV29-1 with TRBJ2-2; maybe TRBD1 (6 bases). V dropped 6 bases and J dropped 3 bases, with 11 bases sitting between them. Germline assignment: CDR1 SQVTM and CDR2 ANQGSEA. The CDR3 length is 13 residues. The CDR3 loop reads CSVPQGDTGELFF. The CDR3 nucleotides are TGCAGCGTACCACAGGGAGACACCGGGGAGCTGTTTTTT.

The chain employs TRBV29-1 and TRBJ1-2; D uncertain. Germline V gives CDR1 SQVTM, CDR2 ANQGSEA. Trimming shortened V by 4 bases and J by 6 bases, and 6 bases separated the two germline ends. The CDR3 totals 10 residues. In DNA, the CDR3 is TGCAGCGTTGTGTTCGATGGCTACACCTTC. Translating gives CSVVFDGYTF.